A selection of T cell receptor beta chains follows, all from one sample in a study of blood T cell repertoires in COVID-19. Clones were read by immunoSEQ multiplex PCR, and TCRdb kept only the in-frame ones, dropping some. This table holds under 200,000 clones, approximately 82% found once. Sample: PBMCs or T cells enriched from blood (not recorded which). These receptors came from a woman aged 50 to 65 in a cohort exposed to, infected with or recovered from COVID-19 (not recorded which). CDR3s include the opening cysteine and the closing phenylalanine or tryptophan. D genes are given only for firm matches. Size is omitted from some rows. Given values are once, few, many or a class for expanded clones.

j_call: TRBJ1-1; d_call: TRBD1; clone_size: once; v_call: TRBV7-8; cdr3_nt: TGTGCCAGCAGCTTAAGAATAACAGGGGGCAGAGGGAACACTGAAGCTTTCTTT; cdr3_aa: CASSLRITGGRGNTEAFF
j_call: TRBJ2-3; d_call: TRBD2; clone_size: few; v_call: TRBV7-2; cdr3_nt: TGTGCCAGCAGCTTAACTAGCGGGTATTCCACAGATACGCAGTATTTT; cdr3_aa: CASSLTSGYSTDTQYF
j_call: TRBJ2-7; d_call: -; clone_size: -; v_call: TRBV2; cdr3_nt: TGTGCCAGCAGTGAGGAAGGAGGGGGCGCCTACGAGCAGTACTTC; cdr3_aa: CASSEEGGGAYEQYF
j_call: TRBJ2-2; d_call: TRBD2; clone_size: once; v_call: TRBV28; cdr3_nt: TGTGCCAGCAGCCTCGGGGGGGCGCCCACCGGGGAGCTGTTTTTT; cdr3_aa: CASSLGGAPTGELFF
j_call: TRBJ1-5; d_call: -; clone_size: few; v_call: TRBV30; cdr3_nt: TGTGCCTGGAGTCATGGAGGGGACCTGATAGCCCAGCATTTT; cdr3_aa: CAWSHGGDLIAQHF
j_call: TRBJ1-5; d_call: -; clone_size: -; v_call: TRBV18; cdr3_nt: TGTGCCAGCTCACCAGTACAGGGCAGTCAGCCCCAGCATTTT; cdr3_aa: CASSPVQGSQPQHF
j_call: TRBJ2-3; d_call: -; clone_size: -; v_call: TRBV20-1; cdr3_nt: TGCAGCGGGGGCACAGATACGCAGTATTTT; cdr3_aa: CSGGTDTQYF
j_call: TRBJ2-3; d_call: -; clone_size: -; v_call: TRBV5-1; cdr3_nt: TGCGCCAGCAGCTGGGGGGGCGGAGATACGCAGTATTTT; cdr3_aa: CASSWGGGDTQYF
j_call: TRBJ2-7; d_call: TRBD2; clone_size: -; v_call: TRBV6-6; cdr3_nt: TGTGCCAGCACCGAACTAGCGGGTGTCTCCTACGAGCAGTACTTC; cdr3_aa: CASTELAGVSYEQYF
j_call: TRBJ2-6; d_call: -; clone_size: once; v_call: TRBV2; cdr3_nt: TGTGCCAGCAGTGAATCCCACTCTGGGGCCAACGTCCTGACTTTC; cdr3_aa: CASSESHSGANVLTF
j_call: TRBJ2-7; d_call: -; clone_size: -; v_call: TRBV2; cdr3_nt: TGTGCCACTTACAGGGAGTACGAGCAGTACTTC; cdr3_aa: CATYREYEQYF
j_call: TRBJ1-6; d_call: TRBD1; clone_size: -; v_call: TRBV6-5; cdr3_nt: TGTGCCAGCAGCACAGGGGTTTCACCCCTCCACTTT; cdr3_aa: CASSTGVSPLHF
j_call: TRBJ2-7; d_call: TRBD2; clone_size: -; v_call: TRBV2; cdr3_nt: TGTGCCAGCAATAAACTAGCGGGGGCCTACGAGCAGTACTTC; cdr3_aa: CASNKLAGAYEQYF
j_call: TRBJ1-2; d_call: -; clone_size: -; v_call: TRBV6-5; cdr3_nt: TGTGCCAGCAGTTTAGAACAGGGAAGTAATGGCTACACCTTC; cdr3_aa: CASSLEQGSNGYTF
j_call: TRBJ2-1; d_call: -; clone_size: -; v_call: TRBV5-1; cdr3_nt: TGCGCCAGCAGCTCCCATCAGCGGTACAATGAGCAGTTCTTC; cdr3_aa: CASSSHQRYNEQFF
j_call: TRBJ2-5; d_call: TRBD2; clone_size: -; v_call: TRBV27; cdr3_nt: TGTGCCAGCAGTCCCAGGACTAGCGGGGCGGCAATAAAGGGGCACCAAGAGACCCAGTACTTC; cdr3_aa: CASSPRTSGAAIKGHQETQYF
j_call: TRBJ2-2; d_call: TRBD2; clone_size: -; v_call: TRBV5-1; cdr3_nt: TGCGCCAGCAAAACGGAGGGAGGGGACAACACCGGGGAGCTGTTTTTT; cdr3_aa: CASKTEGGDNTGELFF
j_call: TRBJ1-2; d_call: -; clone_size: -; v_call: TRBV27; cdr3_nt: TGTGCCAGCAGTTCAGCCACACTTCCGGAGGTCTATGGCTACACCTTC; cdr3_aa: CASSSATLPEVYGYTF
j_call: TRBJ1-5; d_call: -; clone_size: -; v_call: TRBV2; cdr3_nt: TGTGCCAGCAGTGAAAGGGGATTTAGCAATCAGCCCCAGCATTTT; cdr3_aa: CASSERGFSNQPQHF
j_call: TRBJ2-1; d_call: -; clone_size: -; v_call: TRBV5-8; cdr3_nt: TGTGCCAGCAGCTTGAGAGATTCCTACAATGAGCAGTTCTTC; cdr3_aa: CASSLRDSYNEQFF
j_call: TRBJ1-5; d_call: TRBD1; clone_size: -; v_call: TRBV6-5; cdr3_nt: TGTGCCAGCACACAGGGGTATAGGCAGCCCCAGCATTTT; cdr3_aa: CASTQGYRQPQHF
j_call: TRBJ2-1; d_call: -; clone_size: -; v_call: TRBV6-4; cdr3_nt: TGTGCCAGCAGTTTTCGGACAGAAGGTGAGCAGTTCTTC; cdr3_aa: CASSFRTEGEQFF